This is a list of T cell receptor beta chains from one sample in a study of shared clonotypes between healthy human individuals. Some clones are missing from TCRdb's copy, which holds only in-frame ones; the method was immunoSEQ multiplex PCR. The data show 600,000 to 750,000 clones, about nine tenths seen once. Sequences were obtained from memory CD8+ T cells from PBMCs. All receptors come from a man between 18 and 35 years old in good health. Some clones in this sample may be carry-over from other donors' samples. Each CDR3 is given with its conserved first and last residue. The order of the fields is D gene, J gene, clone size, V gene, CDR3 DNA, CDR3 protein. A D gene is named only where the DNA matches it firmly. Clone size, where shown, is once, few, many, or a class for clones that have expanded.

- | TRBJ1-5 | - | TRBV10-3 | TGTGCCAGCCGGCCGGGAGTTGCCAATCAGCCCCAGCATTTT | CASRPGVANQPQHF
- | TRBJ1-2 | - | TRBV28 | TGTGCCAGCAGCCCTGGGGCAGGGATCTATGGCTACACCTTC | CASSPGAGIYGYTF
TRBD2 | TRBJ2-2 | - | TRBV9 | TGTGCCAGCAGCGTAGCGGGGGGCACCGGGGAGCTGTTTTTT | CASSVAGGTGELFF
- | TRBJ2-7 | - | TRBV7-9 | TGTGCCAGCAGCCGTAAATTAGGTATGGGCGAGCAGTACTTC | CASSRKLGMGEQYF
- | TRBJ2-5 | - | TRBV11-2 | TGTGCCAGCAGCCTTCCTAGACAGGATCAAGAGACCCAGTACTTC | CASSLPRQDQETQYF
TRBD1 | TRBJ1-2 | - | TRBV4-3 | TGCGCCAGCAGCCAAGAAGCCGGGACAGCAAAGATCTATGGCTACACCTTC | CASSQEAGTAKIYGYTF
- | TRBJ2-6 | once | TRBV7-9 | TGTGCCAGCAGCTTAGCGCAGACAGGAGGCGACGTCCTGACTTTC | CASSLAQTGGDVLTF
- | TRBJ1-1 | many | TRBV30 | TGTGCCTGGAGAAGAGGGAACACTGAAGCTTTCTTT | CAWRRGNTEAFF
TRBD2 | TRBJ2-3 | - | TRBV6-6 | TGTGCCAGCAGTTACGCGGGAGTGACAGATACGCAGTATTTT | CASSYAGVTDTQYF
- | TRBJ1-4 | - | TRBV27 | TGTGCCAGCAGAGAGGACACCCGAACTAATGAAAAACTGTTTTTT | CASREDTRTNEKLFF
TRBD1 | TRBJ2-1 | - | TRBV28 | TGTGCCAGCAGGTGGGACAGCAGCTCCTACAATGAGCAGTTCTTC | CASRWDSSSYNEQFF
TRBD2 | TRBJ2-3 | - | TRBV27 | TGTGCCAGCAGTTTAGGGCATGCGGGGACTAGCGGCACAGATACGCAGTATTTT | CASSLGHAGTSGTDTQYF
- | TRBJ1-2 | few | TRBV7-9 | TGTGCCAGCAGCTTGGACAGCTATGGCTACACCTTC | CASSLDSYGYTF
- | TRBJ2-7 | - | TRBV7-2 | TGTGCCAGCAGCTTACGGGAGGGACAGGCGAGATACGAGCAGTACTTC | CASSLREGQARYEQYF
TRBD2 | TRBJ2-1 | - | TRBV4-1 | TGCGCCAGCAGCCAAGATCGACGGGAGGGTTTAAGGTATTATGAGCAGTTCTTC | CASSQDRREGLRYYEQFF
- | TRBJ2-7 | - | TRBV2 | TGTGCCAGCACGATCTGGGAACAGGCATCCTACGAGCAGTACTTC | CASTIWEQASYEQYF
- | TRBJ1-1 | - | TRBV28 | TGTGCCAGCAGTCCGACGTATGACGCAATGAACACTGAAGCTTTCTTT | CASSPTYDAMNTEAFF
- | TRBJ1-1 | - | TRBV7-3 | TGTGCCAGCAGCGGGGAGGGCCGTGAAGCTTTCTTT | CASSGEGREAFF
- | TRBJ1-2 | once | TRBV7-9 | TGTGCCAGCAGCTTAGCTAGGGCAGGGGACCTCCTCGCTAACTATGGCTACACCTTC | CASSLARAGDLLANYGYTF
TRBD2 | TRBJ2-2 | - | TRBV25-1 | TGTGCCAGCAGTGAGGGACTAGCGGGAGGTCCCGGGGAGCTGTTTTTT | CASSEGLAGGPGELFF
TRBD1 | TRBJ1-2 | - | TRBV5-4 | TGTGCCAGCAGGCCACAGGGGCTAGACTATGGCTACACCTTC | CASRPQGLDYGYTF
- | TRBJ2-7 | - | TRBV5-6 | TGTGCCAGCAGCCGCAGGGACACGGAACCCTACGAGCAGTACTTC | CASSRRDTEPYEQYF
- | TRBJ1-1 | - | TRBV2 | TGTGCCAGCAGTGAAGTTAATTTGGTAATGAACACTGAAGCTTTCTTT | CASSEVNLVMNTEAFF
- | TRBJ2-7 | - | TRBV29-1 | TGCAGCGTCCGGCTAGCCTACGAGCAGTACTTC | CSVRLAYEQYF
- | TRBJ2-7 | once | TRBV13 | TGTGCCAGCAGCTTAGGTGGCAGGGGCTACGAGCAGTACTTC | CASSLGGRGYEQYF
- | TRBJ2-2 | once | TRBV19 | TGTGCCAGTATGATTGCCGGGGAGCTGTTTTTT | CASMIAGELFF
TRBD2 | TRBJ2-5 | - | TRBV27 | TGTGCCAGCAGTTTATCGGAACCCGGGACTAGCGTTTTCGGAGAGACCCAGTACTTC | CASSLSEPGTSVFGETQYF
- | TRBJ2-7 | - | TRBV28 | TGTGCCAGCAGTCATATGCGGGGAACAGGGTACGAGCAGTACTTC | CASSHMRGTGYEQYF
- | TRBJ2-3 | - | TRBV4-1 | TGCGCCAGCAGCCAATTGGGCCCCCCTGGCTCCCCAGATACGCAGTATTTT | CASSQLGPPGSPDTQYF
- | TRBJ2-5 | - | TRBV5-6 | TGTGCCAGCAGCCTAACAGCCGATAACCAAGAGACCCAGTACTTC | CASSLTADNQETQYF
- | TRBJ2-6 | - | TRBV6-1 | TGTGCCAGCAGCCACAGGGCGGGTGGGGCCAACGTCCTGACTTTC | CASSHRAGGANVLTF
- | TRBJ1-2 | - | TRBV6-5 | TGTGCCAGCACTAACTACCTCGGGGGGAATGCAGGTTACACCTTC | CASTNYLGGNAGYTF
TRBD1 | TRBJ1-2 | - | TRBV4-3 | TGCGCCAGCAGCCGCCTCACAGGGGTGCCGAGCTATGGCTACACCTTC | CASSRLTGVPSYGYTF
TRBD2 | TRBJ2-7 | - | TRBV9 | TGTGCCAGCAGTCCAGCCGCACTAGCGGGAGGGGTCTACGAGCAGTACTTC | CASSPAALAGGVYEQYF
TRBD1 | TRBJ1-2 | - | TRBV4-3 | TGCGCCAGCAGCCGCAACCTCGGGGGTGGTCAGGGGGCGACTAACTATGGCTACACCTTC | CASSRNLGGGQGATNYGYTF
- | TRBJ1-3 | - | TRBV28 | TGTGCCAGCCAGGGAGCTGGAAACACCATATATTTT | CASQGAGNTIYF
TRBD1 | TRBJ1-2 | few | TRBV29-1 | TGCAGCGTTGCGACAGGGGAAGGCTACACCTTC | CSVATGEGYTF
- | TRBJ2-1 | - | TRBV28 | TGTGCCAGCAGTTTATATCAGGGGAACAATGAGCAGTTCTTC | CASSLYQGNNEQFF
TRBD2 | TRBJ2-7 | - | TRBV6-1 | TGTGCCAGCAGTGAAAAGCGGGGATACTACGAGCAGTACTTC | CASSEKRGYYEQYF
TRBD1 | TRBJ1-1 | few | TRBV29-1 | TGCAGCGTAGGGGACAGGGTTGCTTTCTTT | CSVGDRVAFF
- | TRBJ1-1 | few | TRBV7-9 | TGTGCCAGCAGCCACGACGGGGACACTGAAGCTTTCTTT | CASSHDGDTEAFF